One and the same sample provided the 2 T cell receptor beta chains below, sequenced in a study of cytomegalovirus exposure and HLA in healthy donors. The PCR was carried out with 60 Vbeta primers and 13 Jbeta primers. Clones were sequenced by immunoSEQ multiplex PCR, and TCRdb holds only the in-frame ones, with some missing. This table has about 160,000 clones, about 80% appearing once. The specimen sequenced was PBMCs. The origin of the receptors is a man in his forties or fifties in good health and CMV-seropositive.

V usage is TRBV28 and J usage is TRBJ1-6, with 8 bases that match TRBD1. Trimming removed 7 bases from V and 1 base from J; junction bases left unmatched: 12. The CDR3 totals 18 residues. Germline V gene sequence: CDR1 MDHEN, CDR2 SYDVKM. This CDR3 is CASIPPAGGLSYNSPLHF. In DNA form, the CDR3 reads TGTGCCAGCATTCCCCCCGCAGGGGGCTTATCCTATAATTCACCCCTCCACTTT.

The chain carries TRBV12-2 and TRBJ1-5; the table's D call of TRBD1 was not tested on the DNA. TRBV12-2 is a documented pseudogene. CDR3 length equals 13 residues. This CDR3 reads CASRLGTNQPQHF. CDR3 bases: TGTGCAAGTCGCTTAGGAACAAATCAGCCCCAGCATTTT.